The following is a T cell receptor (beta chain) sequence with its context. MiXCR, run by TCRdb on the 5' RACE reads, gives a single entry per CDR3 protein. The data hold about 270,000 distinct CDR3 sequences, with about 20% observed a single time. The sample is drawn from a study of T-cell memory formation after mild COVID-19. Germline-derived CDR1 and CDR2 are KGHSH and LQKENI. This CDR3 is 15 amino acids long. J gave up 0 bases and V 4 bases, and 2 bases lay outside the gene matches. The rearrangement joins TRBV18 to TRBJ1-5; 8 positions agree with TRBD1. Source material: PBMCs or a T cell subset sorted from them (not recorded which). This TCR came from a man aged 18 to 35 who had mild COVID-19 (a few samples of this study predate the infection). Cell type and time point are not known. CDR3 bases: TGTGCCAGCTCACAGGGACAGGTTAGCAATCAGCCCCAGCATTTT. The encoded protein is CASSQGQVSNQPQHF.